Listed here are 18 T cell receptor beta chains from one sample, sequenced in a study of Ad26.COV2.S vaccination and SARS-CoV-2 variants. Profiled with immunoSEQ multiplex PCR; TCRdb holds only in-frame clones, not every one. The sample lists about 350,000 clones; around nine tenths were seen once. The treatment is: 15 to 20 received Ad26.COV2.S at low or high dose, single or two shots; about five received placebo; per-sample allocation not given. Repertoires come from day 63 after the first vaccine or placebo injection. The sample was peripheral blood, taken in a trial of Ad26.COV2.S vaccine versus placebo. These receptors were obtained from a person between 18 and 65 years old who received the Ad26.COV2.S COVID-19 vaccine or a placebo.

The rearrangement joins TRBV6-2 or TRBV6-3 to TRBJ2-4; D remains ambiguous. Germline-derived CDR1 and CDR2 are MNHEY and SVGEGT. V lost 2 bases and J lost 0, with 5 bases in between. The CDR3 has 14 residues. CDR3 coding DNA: TGTGCCAGCAGTTACCGAAGAGCCAAAAACATTCAGTACTTC. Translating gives CASSYRRAKNIQYF.

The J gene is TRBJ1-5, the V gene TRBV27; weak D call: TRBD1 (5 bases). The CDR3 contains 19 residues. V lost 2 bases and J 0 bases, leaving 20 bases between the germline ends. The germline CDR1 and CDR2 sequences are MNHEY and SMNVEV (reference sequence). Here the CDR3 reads CASSLNGDPSLYSNQPQHF. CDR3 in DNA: TGTGCCAGCAGTTTAAATGGGGACCCCTCCCTTTATAGCAATCAGCCCCAGCATTTT.

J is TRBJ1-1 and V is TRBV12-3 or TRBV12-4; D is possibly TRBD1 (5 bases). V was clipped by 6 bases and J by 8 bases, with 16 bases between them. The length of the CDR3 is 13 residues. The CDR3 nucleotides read TGTGCCAGCAGACTCGGGGGAGGCGGCGAAGCTTTCTTT. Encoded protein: CASRLGGGGEAFF.

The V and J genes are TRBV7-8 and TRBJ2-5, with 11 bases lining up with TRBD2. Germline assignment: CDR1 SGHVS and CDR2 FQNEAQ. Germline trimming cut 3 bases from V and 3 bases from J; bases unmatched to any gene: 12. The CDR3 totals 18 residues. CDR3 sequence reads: CASSLGRTLAGVKETQYF. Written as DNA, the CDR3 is TGTGCCAGCAGCTTGGGGAGAACACTAGCGGGGGTGAAAGAGACCCAGTACTTC.

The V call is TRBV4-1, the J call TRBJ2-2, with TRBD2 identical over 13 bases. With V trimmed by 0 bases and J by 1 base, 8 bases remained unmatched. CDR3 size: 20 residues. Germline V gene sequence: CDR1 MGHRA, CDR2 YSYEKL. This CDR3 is CASSQDPSWTSGRNTGELFF. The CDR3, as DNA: TGCGCCAGCAGCCAAGACCCCTCGTGGACTAGCGGGAGGAACACCGGGGAGCTGTTTTTT.

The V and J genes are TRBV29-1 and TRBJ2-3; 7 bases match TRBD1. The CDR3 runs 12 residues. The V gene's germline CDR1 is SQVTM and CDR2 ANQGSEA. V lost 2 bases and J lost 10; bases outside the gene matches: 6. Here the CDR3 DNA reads TGCAGCGTTGAAACACAGGGGAGAGCGCAGTATTTT. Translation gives CSVETQGRAQYF.

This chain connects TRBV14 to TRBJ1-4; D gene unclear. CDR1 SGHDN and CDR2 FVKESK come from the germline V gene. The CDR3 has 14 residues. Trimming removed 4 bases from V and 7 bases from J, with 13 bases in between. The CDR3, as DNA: TGTGCCAGCAGCCTCCTAGGAGGAGGTGAAAAACTGTTTTTT. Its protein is CASSLLGGGEKLFF.

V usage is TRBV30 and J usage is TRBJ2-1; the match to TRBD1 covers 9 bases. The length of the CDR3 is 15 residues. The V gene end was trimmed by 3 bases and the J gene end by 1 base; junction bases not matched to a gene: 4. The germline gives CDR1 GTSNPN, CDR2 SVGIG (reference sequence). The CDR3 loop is CAWSGDRGSYNEQFF. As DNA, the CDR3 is TGTGCCTGGAGCGGTGACAGGGGGTCCTACAATGAGCAGTTCTTC. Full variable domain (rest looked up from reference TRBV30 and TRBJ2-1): SQTIHQWPATLVQPVGSPLSLECTVEGTSNPNLYWYRQAAGRGLQLLFYSVGIGQISSEVPQNLSASRPQDRQFILSSKKLLLSDSGFYLCAWSGDRGSYNEQFFGPGTRLTVL.

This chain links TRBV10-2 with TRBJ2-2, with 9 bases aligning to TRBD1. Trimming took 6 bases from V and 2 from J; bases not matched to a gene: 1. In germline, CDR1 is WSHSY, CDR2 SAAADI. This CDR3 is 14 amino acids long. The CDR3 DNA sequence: TGCGCCAGCAGGGACAGGGGCAACACCGGGGAGCTGTTTTTT. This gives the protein CASRDRGNTGELFF.

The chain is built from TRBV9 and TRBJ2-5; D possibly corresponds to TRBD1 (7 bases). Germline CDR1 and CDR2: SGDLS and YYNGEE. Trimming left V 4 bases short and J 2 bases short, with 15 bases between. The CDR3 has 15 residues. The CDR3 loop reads CASSPGGTDQETQYF. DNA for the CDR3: TGTGCCAGCAGCCCAGGGGGGACGGATCAAGAGACCCAGTACTTC.

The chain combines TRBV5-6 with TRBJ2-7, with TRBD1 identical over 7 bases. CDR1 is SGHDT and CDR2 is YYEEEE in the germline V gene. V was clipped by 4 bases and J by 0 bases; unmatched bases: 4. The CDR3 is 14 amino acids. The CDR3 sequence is CASSPGDSSYEQYF. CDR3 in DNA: TGTGCCAGCAGCCCCGGGGACAGCTCCTACGAGCAGTACTTC.

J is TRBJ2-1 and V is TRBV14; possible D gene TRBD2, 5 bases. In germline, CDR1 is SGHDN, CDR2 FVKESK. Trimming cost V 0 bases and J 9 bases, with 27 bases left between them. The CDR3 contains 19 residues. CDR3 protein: CASSQDASTDSHSRGEQFF. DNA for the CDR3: TGTGCCAGCAGCCAAGATGCTAGCACCGACTCTCACTCCCGCGGTGAGCAGTTCTTC.

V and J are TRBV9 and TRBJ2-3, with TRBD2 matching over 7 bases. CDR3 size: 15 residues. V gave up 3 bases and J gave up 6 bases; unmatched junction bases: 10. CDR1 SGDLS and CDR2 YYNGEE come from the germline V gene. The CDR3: CASSATSALGDTQYF. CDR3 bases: TGTGCCAGCAGCGCTACTAGCGCACTCGGGGATACGCAGTATTTT.

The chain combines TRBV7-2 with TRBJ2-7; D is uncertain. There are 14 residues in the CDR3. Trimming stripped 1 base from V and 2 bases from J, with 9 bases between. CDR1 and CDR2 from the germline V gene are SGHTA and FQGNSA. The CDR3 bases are TGTGCCAGCAGCTTAGGAGGCGTTACCTACGAGCAGTACTTC. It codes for CASSLGGVTYEQYF. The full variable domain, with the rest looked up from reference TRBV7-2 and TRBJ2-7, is GAGVSQSPSNKVTEKGKDVELRCDPISGHTALYWYRQSLGQGLEFLIYFQGNSAPDKSGLPSDRFSAERTGGSVSTLTIQRTQQEDSAVYLCASSLGGVTYEQYFGPGTRLTVT.

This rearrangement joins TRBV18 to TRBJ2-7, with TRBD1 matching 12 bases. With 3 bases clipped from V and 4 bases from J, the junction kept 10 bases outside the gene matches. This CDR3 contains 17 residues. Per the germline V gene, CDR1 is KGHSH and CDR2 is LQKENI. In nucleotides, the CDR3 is TGTGCCAGCTCACCGTTTGCTCCGGGACAGGGGGCATACGAGCAGTACTTC. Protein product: CASSPFAPGQGAYEQYF.

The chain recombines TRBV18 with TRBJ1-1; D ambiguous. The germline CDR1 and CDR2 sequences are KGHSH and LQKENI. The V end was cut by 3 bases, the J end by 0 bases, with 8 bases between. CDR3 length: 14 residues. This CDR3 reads CASSPNGLNTEAFF. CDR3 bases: TGTGCCAGCTCACCCAACGGCTTGAACACTGAAGCTTTCTTT. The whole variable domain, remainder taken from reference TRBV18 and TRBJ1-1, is NAGVMQNPRHLVRRRGQEARLRCSPMKGHSHVYWYRQLPEEGLKFMVYLQKENIIDESGMPKERFSAEFPKEGPSILRIQQVVRGDSAAYFCASSPNGLNTEAFFGQGTRLTVV.

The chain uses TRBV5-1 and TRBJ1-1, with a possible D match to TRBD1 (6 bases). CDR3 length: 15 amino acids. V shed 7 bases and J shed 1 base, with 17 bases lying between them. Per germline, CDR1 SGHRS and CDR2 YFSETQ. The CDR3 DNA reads TGCGCCAGCTCAAAAAGGACAGTAGGGAACACTGAAGCTTTCTTT. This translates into CASSKRTVGNTEAFF.

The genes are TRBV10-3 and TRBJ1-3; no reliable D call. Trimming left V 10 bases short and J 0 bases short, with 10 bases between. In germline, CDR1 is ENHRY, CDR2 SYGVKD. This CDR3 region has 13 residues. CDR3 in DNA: TGTGCCACCCAGATAAGCTCTGGAAACACCATATATTTT. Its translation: CATQISSGNTIYF.